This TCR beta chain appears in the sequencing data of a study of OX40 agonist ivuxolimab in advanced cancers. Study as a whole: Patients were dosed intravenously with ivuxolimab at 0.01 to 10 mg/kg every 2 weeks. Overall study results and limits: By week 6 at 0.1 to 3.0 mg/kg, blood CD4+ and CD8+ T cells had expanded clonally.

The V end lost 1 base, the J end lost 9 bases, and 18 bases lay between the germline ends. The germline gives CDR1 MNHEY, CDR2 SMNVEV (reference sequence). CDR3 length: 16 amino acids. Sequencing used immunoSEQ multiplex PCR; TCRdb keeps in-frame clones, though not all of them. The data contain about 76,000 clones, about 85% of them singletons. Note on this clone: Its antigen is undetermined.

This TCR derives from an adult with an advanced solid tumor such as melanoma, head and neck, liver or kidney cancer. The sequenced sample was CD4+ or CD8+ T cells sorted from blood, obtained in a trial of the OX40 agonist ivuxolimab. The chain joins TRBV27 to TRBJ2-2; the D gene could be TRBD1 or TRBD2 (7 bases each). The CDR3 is CASSLWGGGEIRELFF. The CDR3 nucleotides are TGTGCCAGCAGTTTATGGGGAGGGGGCGAGATCAGGGAGCTGTTTTTT.